This entry lists 5 T cell receptor beta chains sequenced from one sample in a study of cytomegalovirus exposure and HLA in healthy donors. The PCR had 60 Vbeta and 13 Jbeta primers. Using immunoSEQ multiplex PCR, the repertoire was profiled, and TCRdb retains in-frame clones only, with some absent. The sample carries about 69,000 clones, 74% recorded once. The sample comprised PBMCs. The source is a woman between 55 and 75 years old in good health and CMV-seropositive.

The chain has TRBV19 and TRBJ2-1; TRBD1 might be the D (6 bases). CDR1 and CDR2 (germline): LNHDA, SQIVND (reference sequence). The V and J ends lost 3 bases and 10 bases respectively, with 16 bases between them. The CDR3 length is 14 residues. Here the CDR3 reads CASSITGRGFEQFF. Here the CDR3 DNA reads TGTGCCAGTAGTATTACAGGGAGAGGCTTCGAGCAGTTCTTC.

V usage is TRBV4-2 and J usage is TRBJ1-1, with TRBD1 matching over 7 bases. This CDR3 contains 14 residues. From germline, CDR1 is LGHNA and CDR2 YNFKEQ. The J segment lost 5 bases and the V segment lost 4 bases, leaving 7 bases of the junction unmatched. CDR3 DNA sequence: TGTGCCAGCAGCCCAGGGACAGCTAAGACTGAAGCTTTCTTT. Translated, it gives CASSPGTAKTEAFF.

The V and J genes are TRBV19 and TRBJ1-1, with 7 bases identical to TRBD1. Germline V gives CDR1 LNHDA, CDR2 SQIVND (reference sequence). The V gene end was trimmed by 5 bases and the J gene end by 6 bases; junction bases not matched to a gene: 9. The CDR3 contains 14 residues. This CDR3 is CASSSHRGSAEAFF. The CDR3 DNA sequence: TGTGCCAGTAGTTCTCACAGGGGTTCAGCTGAAGCTTTCTTT.

The chain has TRBV6-1 and TRBJ2-3; TRBD2 agrees at 9 bases. CDR3 length: 14 amino acids. J lost 3 bases, V lost 5 bases, and 3 bases had no gene match. Per germline, CDR1 MNHNS and CDR2 SASEGT. CDR3 protein: CASSSAGGTDTQYF. CDR3 nucleotide sequence: TGTGCCAGCAGTTCAGCGGGGGGTACAGATACGCAGTATTTT.

The sample holds one count of this clone. This rearrangement joins TRBV14 to TRBJ2-7, with 14 nucleotides matching TRBD2. After removal of 4 bases from V and 5 bases from J, the junction contained 10 bases not matched to a gene. The CDR3 is 17 residues long. Germline assignment: CDR1 SGHDN and CDR2 FVKESK. The DNA of the CDR3 is TGTGCCAGCAGCCTCGAATGGGGACTAGCGGGAGATAACGAGCAGTACTTC. Translation gives CASSLEWGLAGDNEQYF.